This passage covers 9 T cell receptor beta chains from one sample sequenced in a study of T cell responses to AZD1222 COVID-19 vaccine. Libraries were prepared by immunoSEQ multiplex PCR; TCRdb keeps only in-frame clonotypes and omits some of them. The profile shows 55,000 to 75,000 clones, approximately 90% of them singletons. Sequenced here: peripheral blood, sampled on day 0 of AZD1222 vaccination. All receptors derive from an adult in good health.

The genes are TRBV5-1 and TRBJ1-3, with D possibly being TRBD1 (5 bases). Trimming took 1 base from V and 1 from J, leaving 15 bases between them. The CDR3 sequence is 17 residues long. Germline CDR1 SGHRS, CDR2 YFSETQ. CDR3 loop: CASSLQGTFASGNTIYF. Here the CDR3 DNA reads TGCGCCAGCAGCTTGCAAGGGACGTTCGCTTCTGGAAACACCATATATTTT.

This chain connects TRBV6-5 to TRBJ1-2; TRBD1 aligns across 9 bases. The CDR3 totals 14 residues. From germline, CDR1 is MNHEY and CDR2 SVGAGI. Losses at the gene ends were 2 bases for V and 7 bases for J; bases not matched to a gene: 5. The CDR3 spells CASSYTGQGFGYTF. The DNA for the CDR3 is TGTGCCAGCAGTTACACGGGACAGGGCTTTGGCTACACCTTC.

The chain joins TRBV6-5 to TRBJ1-2; D uncertain. V shed 8 bases and J shed 1 base, with 5 bases lying between them. Looked up from germline, CDR1 is MNHEY and CDR2 is SVGAGI. The CDR3 runs 11 residues. CDR3 sequence reads: CASLFNYGYTF. DNA for the CDR3: TGTGCCAGCCTATTTAACTATGGCTACACCTTC.

This sequence joins TRBV11-2 and TRBJ1-6; no clear D. The V end was cut by 0 bases, the J end by 9 bases, with 9 bases between. The CDR3 has 14 residues. Germline-derived CDR1 and CDR2 are SGHAT and FQNNGV. Written as DNA, the CDR3 is TGTGCCAGCAGCTTAGAATACGGGGTTTCACCCCTCCACTTT. Its protein product is CASSLEYGVSPLHF.

The chain uses TRBV6-5 and TRBJ1-6; possible D gene TRBD1, 6 bases. This CDR3 region has 15 residues. Germline V gene lookup returns CDR1 MNHEY and CDR2 SVGAGI. Trimming cost V 4 bases and J 4 bases, with 11 bases left between them. CDR3 sequence reads: CASSFGQLYNSPLHF. As DNA, the CDR3 is TGTGCCAGCAGTTTCGGACAGCTTTATAATTCACCCCTCCACTTT.

This chain joins TRBV28 and TRBJ1-3; D unclear. Germline V gene data show CDR1 as MDHEN and CDR2 as SYDVKM. V dropped 7 bases and J dropped 4 bases, with 17 bases sitting between them. This CDR3 region has 15 residues. This CDR3 reads CASTALVTLGNTIYF. The CDR3 DNA reads as TGTGCCAGCACTGCCCTTGTGACATTAGGAAACACCATATATTTT.

The chain has TRBV10-3 and TRBJ1-5; D is unresolved. CDR3 length equals 14 residues. CDR1 and CDR2 (germline): ENHRY, SYGVKD. The germline V and J ends were trimmed by 3 bases and 5 bases, with 11 bases remaining between them. CDR3 coding DNA: TGTGCCATCAGTGAATGGGGAGACGATCAGCCCCAGCATTTT. Translating gives CAISEWGDDQPQHF.

The chain recombines TRBV3-1 (or the pseudogene TRBV3-2) with TRBJ1-5; D gene ambiguous. V lost 1 base to trimming and J lost 6 bases, with 7 bases between them. CDR1 is LGHDT and CDR2 is YNNKEL in the germline V gene (reference sequence). This CDR3 is 13 amino acids long. This chain's CDR3 is CASSQVPGQPQHF. DNA of the CDR3: TGTGCCAGCAGCCAAGTACCTGGTCAGCCCCAGCATTTT.

The gene calls are TRBV10-3 and TRBJ2-7; D is possibly TRBD1 (5 bases). This CDR3 has 13 residues. V lost 3 bases, J lost 4 bases, and 10 bases lay in between. CDR1 is ENHRY and CDR2 is SYGVKD in the germline V gene. The CDR3: CAISETGDYEQYF. CDR3 DNA: TGTGCCATCAGTGAAACAGGCGATTACGAGCAGTACTTC.